Listed here are 8 T cell receptor beta chains from one sample, sequenced in a study of OX40 agonist ivuxolimab in advanced cancers. The library was obtained by the immunoSEQ multiplex PCR assay. TCRdb holds this immuneACCESS table with in-frame rearrangements only. Some clones are missing; in checked studies, unresolved V genes explain under half, and the rest has no known cause. The table for this sample lists about 79,000 clones; about 90% of them were counted only once. The ten biggest clones cover more than 0.25% of the sample. The specimen comprised CD4+ or CD8+ T cells sorted from blood, sampled in a trial of the OX40 agonist ivuxolimab. The origin of the receptors is an adult with an advanced solid tumor such as melanoma, head and neck, liver or kidney cancer.

This rearrangement joins TRBV18 to TRBJ2-5; 8 bases are a match to TRBD2. The germline V gene encodes CDR1 KGHSH and CDR2 LQKENI. The CDR3 extends over 15 amino acids. V was pared by 3 bases and J by 1 base, with 4 bases of the junction left unmatched. The CDR3 spells CASSPLAGFQETQYF. In nucleotides, the CDR3 is TGTGCCAGCTCACCCTTAGCGGGGTTCCAAGAGACCCAGTACTTC.

J is TRBJ1-4 and V is TRBV25-1; 10 bases line up with TRBD1. Germline V lookup: CDR1 MGHDK, CDR2 SYGVNS. This CDR3 spans 16 amino acids. Trimming removed 2 bases from V and 2 bases from J; junction bases left unmatched: 2. The CDR3 region is CASSEDRGLTNEKLFF. CDR3 nucleotides: TGTGCCAGCAGTGAAGACAGGGGGCTTACTAATGAAAAACTGTTTTTT.

This chain uses TRBV28 with TRBJ2-1; 9 bases match TRBD1. The CDR3 contains 16 residues. The J segment lost 8 bases and the V segment lost 6 bases, leaving 14 bases of the junction unmatched. CDR1 and CDR2 (germline): MDHEN, SYDVKM. CDR3 in amino acids: CASSRETGGAWYEQFF. CDR3 sequence (DNA): TGTGCCAGCAGCCGGGAAACAGGGGGCGCATGGTATGAGCAGTTCTTC.

In the case of this clone: Other DNA sequences in this sample translate to the same CDR3. This chain connects TRBV28 to TRBJ1-2; D not resolved. The germline V gene encodes CDR1 MDHEN and CDR2 SYDVKM. V shed 6 bases and J shed 2 bases, with 4 bases lying between them. There are 11 residues in the CDR3. CDR3: CASSQNYGYTF. The CDR3 DNA reads as TGTGCCAGCAGCCAAAACTATGGCTACACCTTC.

This chain uses TRBV7-5 with TRBJ1-5; the table's D call, TRBD1, was not checked against the DNA. TRBV7-5 has pseudogene status. The CDR3 totals 18 residues. CDR3 protein: CARSNKRDRVLCDQPQHF. As DNA, the CDR3 is TGTGCCAGAAGCAACAAGCGGGACAGGGTTCTCTGTGATCAGCCCCAGCATTTT.

The chain links TRBV6-5 to TRBJ2-3; 9 bases fit TRBD2. Germline V lookup: CDR1 MNHEY, CDR2 SVGAGI. The CDR3 runs to 15 residues. Losses at the gene ends were 6 bases for V and 4 bases for J; bases not matched to a gene: 8. CDR3 sequence: CASSYGTSRSDTQYF. DNA of the CDR3: TGTGCCAGCAGCTACGGGACTAGCAGGTCAGATACGCAGTATTTT.

The genes are TRBV7-2 and TRBJ2-5; unclear D gene. V was pared by 3 bases and J by 5 bases, with 13 bases between. The CDR3 runs to 14 residues. Germline loops: CDR1 SGHTA, CDR2 FQGNSA. DNA of the CDR3: TGTGCCAGCAGCTTTAACCCGGGCTCGGAGACCCAGTACTTC. It yields the protein CASSFNPGSETQYF.

V gene TRBV6-1 combines with J gene TRBJ1-4; D may be TRBD1 (5 bases). Germline V lookup: CDR1 MNHNS, CDR2 SASEGT. This CDR3 is built from 14 residues. Trimming took 1 base from V and 3 from J, leaving 6 bases between them. This chain's CDR3 is CASSEEGPNEKLFF. As DNA, the CDR3 is TGTGCCAGCAGTGAAGAGGGACCTAATGAAAAACTGTTTTTT.